A selection of T cell receptor beta chains follows, all from one sample in a study of beta chain features in type 1 diabetes. Produced via immunoSEQ multiplex PCR; TCRdb's table is partial and in-frame only. The sample contains more than 150,000 clones, approximately 13% of which appear only once. The sequenced material came from central memory CD4+ T cells from blood. These receptors all come from a woman younger than 35 in good health. CDR3s include the opening cysteine and the closing phenylalanine or tryptophan. Each record gives: D gene, J gene, clone size, V gene, CDR3 DNA, CDR3 protein. D genes are given only for firm matches. Where a row states a size, it is once, few, many or the class of an expanded clone; other rows omit it.

d_call: NA; j_call: TRBJ2-1; clone_size: few; v_call: TRBV29-1; cdr3_nt: TGCAGCGTTCCCACCACAGCATACAATGAGCAGTTCTTC; cdr3_aa: CSVPTTAYNEQFF
d_call: TRBD2; j_call: TRBJ2-7; clone_size: few; v_call: TRBV11-2; cdr3_nt: TGTGCCAGCAGCTTAGGCTTAGCGGGAGCCGAGCAGTACTTC; cdr3_aa: CASSLGLAGAEQYF
d_call: NA; j_call: TRBJ1-4; clone_size: few; v_call: TRBV30; cdr3_nt: TGTGCCTGGAGTTGGCGGAATGAAAAACTGTTTTTT; cdr3_aa: CAWSWRNEKLFF
d_call: NA; j_call: TRBJ1-1; clone_size: NA; v_call: TRBV10-3; cdr3_nt: TGTGCCATCAGTGACCCCCAGGAGGCCCCTGAAGCTTTCTTT; cdr3_aa: CAISDPQEAPEAFF
d_call: NA; j_call: TRBJ2-7; clone_size: NA; v_call: TRBV6-1; cdr3_nt: TGTGCCAGCACCAGGACCTACGAGCAGTACTTC; cdr3_aa: CASTRTYEQYF
d_call: TRBD2; j_call: TRBJ2-3; clone_size: many; v_call: TRBV2; cdr3_nt: TGTGCCAGCAGTAAGGGACTAGCGAGCACAGATACGCAGTATTTT; cdr3_aa: CASSKGLASTDTQYF
d_call: TRBD2; j_call: TRBJ2-5; clone_size: NA; v_call: TRBV29-1; cdr3_nt: TGCAGCGTTGAAGATCTCACTAGCGGTATAGAGACCCAGTACTTC; cdr3_aa: CSVEDLTSGIETQYF
d_call: NA; j_call: TRBJ1-1; clone_size: NA; v_call: TRBV18; cdr3_nt: TGTGCCAGCTCACCCCGACCCAGGGAGGCTGAAGCTTTCTTT; cdr3_aa: CASSPRPREAEAFF
d_call: TRBD2; j_call: TRBJ2-5; clone_size: NA; v_call: TRBV4-3; cdr3_nt: TGCGCCAGCTCGCCGGGACTAGCGGGAGTCGGCGAGACCCAGTACTTC; cdr3_aa: CASSPGLAGVGETQYF
d_call: TRBD1; j_call: TRBJ1-2; clone_size: NA; v_call: TRBV6-1; cdr3_nt: TGTGCCAGCACTCGGGACAGGGGGAACTATGGCTACACCTTC; cdr3_aa: CASTRDRGNYGYTF
d_call: TRBD2; j_call: TRBJ2-3; clone_size: few; v_call: TRBV6-1; cdr3_nt: TGTGCCAGCAGCGAAATAAACCGACTAGCGGTGGGGGGTACGCAGTATTTT; cdr3_aa: CASSEINRLAVGGTQYF
d_call: NA; j_call: TRBJ2-5; clone_size: NA; v_call: TRBV30; cdr3_nt: TGTGCCTGGGCTAGGAGGGACCAAGAGACCCAGTACTTC; cdr3_aa: CAWARRDQETQYF
d_call: TRBD2; j_call: TRBJ2-1; clone_size: once; v_call: TRBV18; cdr3_nt: TGTGCCAGCTCCACGGGACTAGCGGGAGGGTACAATGAGCAGTTCTTC; cdr3_aa: CASSTGLAGGYNEQFF
d_call: NA; j_call: TRBJ2-3; clone_size: few; v_call: TRBV29-1; cdr3_nt: TGCAGCGTTGTCTCGGCAGGGGCCTTGAATACGCAGTATTTT; cdr3_aa: CSVVSAGALNTQYF
d_call: TRBD2; j_call: TRBJ2-7; clone_size: few; v_call: TRBV11-2; cdr3_nt: TGTGCCAGCAGCTTAGCAGCGGGAGGCTCCTACGAGCAGTACTTC; cdr3_aa: CASSLAAGGSYEQYF
d_call: TRBD2; j_call: TRBJ2-3; clone_size: few; v_call: TRBV28; cdr3_nt: TGTGCCAGCAGGGGGGCTAGCGGGAGTATCGCAGATACGCAGTATTTT; cdr3_aa: CASRGASGSIADTQYF
d_call: TRBD1; j_call: TRBJ2-1; clone_size: few; v_call: TRBV19; cdr3_nt: TGTGCCAGTAGTGCGCAGGGGGCCGCCTACAATGAGCAGTTCTTC; cdr3_aa: CASSAQGAAYNEQFF
d_call: NA; j_call: TRBJ2-2; clone_size: once; v_call: TRBV27; cdr3_nt: TGTGCCAGCAGCGTGGGACTCTCGGGGGCCGGGGAGCTGTTTTTT; cdr3_aa: CASSVGLSGAGELFF
d_call: TRBD1; j_call: TRBJ1-2; clone_size: few; v_call: TRBV18; cdr3_nt: TGTGCCACCTCGGCACAGGGGTCTTATGGCTACACCTTC; cdr3_aa: CATSAQGSYGYTF
d_call: TRBD2; j_call: TRBJ2-7; clone_size: few; v_call: TRBV2; cdr3_nt: TGTGCCAGCAGTGAAATGGCTAGCGGGAGACTATACGAGCAGTACTTC; cdr3_aa: CASSEMASGRLYEQYF
d_call: TRBD2; j_call: TRBJ2-2; clone_size: few; v_call: TRBV5-1; cdr3_nt: TGCGCCAGCAGCCGGGCTAGCGGGAGCTCTCCGAACACCGGGGAGCTGTTTTTT; cdr3_aa: CASSRASGSSPNTGELFF
d_call: NA; j_call: TRBJ2-2; clone_size: NA; v_call: TRBV7-9; cdr3_nt: TGTGCCAGCAGCTTAAGGGGCAGGGAAGCCGGGGAGCTGTTTTTT; cdr3_aa: CASSLRGREAGELFF
d_call: NA; j_call: TRBJ2-6; clone_size: NA; v_call: TRBV5-4; cdr3_nt: TGTGCCAGCAGCTCGCGACAAGCTGGGGCCAACGTCCTGACTTTC; cdr3_aa: CASSSRQAGANVLTF
d_call: NA; j_call: TRBJ1-4; clone_size: few; v_call: TRBV4-1; cdr3_nt: TGCGCCAGCAGCCAAGATGGTCCCGGGGGGAGGTATGAAAAACTGTTTTTT; cdr3_aa: CASSQDGPGGRYEKLFF
d_call: NA; j_call: TRBJ2-7; clone_size: NA; v_call: TRBV28; cdr3_nt: TGTGCCAGTCACTCGAAAGTAAAAAACTCCTACGAGCAGTACTTC; cdr3_aa: CASHSKVKNSYEQYF
d_call: TRBD2; j_call: TRBJ2-3; clone_size: few; v_call: TRBV29-1; cdr3_nt: TGCAGCGTGGCCCGGACTAGCGGGAGTGGCACAGATACGCAGTATTTT; cdr3_aa: CSVARTSGSGTDTQYF
d_call: NA; j_call: TRBJ1-2; clone_size: NA; v_call: TRBV6-6; cdr3_nt: TGTGCCAGCAGATTGGGACTGCGGGAGGGCTACACCTTC; cdr3_aa: CASRLGLREGYTF
d_call: NA; j_call: TRBJ2-1; clone_size: few; v_call: TRBV21-1; cdr3_nt: TGTGCCAGCAGCCGAGGGACTCCCCCTTGGATGTACTACAATGAGCAGTTCTTC; cdr3_aa: CASSRGTPPWMYYNEQFF
d_call: NA; j_call: TRBJ2-2; clone_size: NA; v_call: TRBV5-1; cdr3_nt: TGCGCCAGCAGCTTGGTTGAGTCCGGGGAGCTGTTTTTT; cdr3_aa: CASSLVESGELFF
d_call: NA; j_call: TRBJ2-7; clone_size: many; v_call: TRBV18; cdr3_nt: TGTGCCAGCTCACCACCGTTCTCTAGCGAGTTCTCCTACGAGCAGTACTTC; cdr3_aa: CASSPPFSSEFSYEQYF
d_call: NA; j_call: TRBJ2-3; clone_size: NA; v_call: TRBV7-9; cdr3_nt: TGTGCCAGCGTAGAGGATTTGGGTAGCACAGATACGCAGTATTTT; cdr3_aa: CASVEDLGSTDTQYF
d_call: NA; j_call: TRBJ2-1; clone_size: NA; v_call: TRBV5-1; cdr3_nt: TGCGCCAGCAGCCCCCCCGGTACCGGGAGCAGGGGGGTTGAGCAGTTCTTC; cdr3_aa: CASSPPGTGSRGVEQFF
d_call: NA; j_call: TRBJ2-5; clone_size: NA; v_call: TRBV5-6; cdr3_nt: TGTGCCAGCAGCTCCACCGACAGGTGGACCCAGTACTTC; cdr3_aa: CASSSTDRWTQYF
d_call: NA; j_call: TRBJ1-5; clone_size: NA; v_call: TRBV18; cdr3_nt: TGTGCCAGCTTACCGGACAGTAGCAATCAGCCCCAGCATTTT; cdr3_aa: CASLPDSSNQPQHF
d_call: TRBD1; j_call: TRBJ2-7; clone_size: NA; v_call: TRBV29-1; cdr3_nt: TGCAGCGTTGTGGGAGACAGGGGCTCCTACGAGCAGTACTTC; cdr3_aa: CSVVGDRGSYEQYF
d_call: NA; j_call: TRBJ2-7; clone_size: NA; v_call: TRBV7-2; cdr3_nt: TGTGCCAGCAGCTCTTCTCCTCAGGTTGGCGAGCAGTACTTC; cdr3_aa: CASSSSPQVGEQYF
d_call: NA; j_call: TRBJ2-1; clone_size: few; v_call: TRBV13; cdr3_nt: TGTGCCAGCAGCCGAAACGAGCGGGCCTACAATGAGCAGTTCTTC; cdr3_aa: CASSRNERAYNEQFF
d_call: TRBD1; j_call: TRBJ1-4; clone_size: NA; v_call: TRBV7-9; cdr3_nt: TGTGCCAGCAGCCCCGGCGGGACAGGGAGACGGAAACTGTTTTTT; cdr3_aa: CASSPGGTGRRKLFF
d_call: NA; j_call: TRBJ2-1; clone_size: few; v_call: TRBV19; cdr3_nt: TGTGCCAGTAGTAACCGGTACAATGAGCAGTTCTTC; cdr3_aa: CASSNRYNEQFF
d_call: TRBD1; j_call: TRBJ2-7; clone_size: NA; v_call: TRBV7-9; cdr3_nt: TGTGCCAGCAGCCGTGACAGGGGAGCCTACGAGCAGTACTTC; cdr3_aa: CASSRDRGAYEQYF
d_call: TRBD1; j_call: TRBJ2-7; clone_size: few; v_call: TRBV19; cdr3_nt: TGTGCCAGTAGGGGACAGGAGTTCGGCGAGCAGTACTTC; cdr3_aa: CASRGQEFGEQYF
d_call: NA; j_call: TRBJ2-1; clone_size: few; v_call: TRBV7-9; cdr3_nt: TGTGCCAGCAGCTTAGGACTAGGCGAGCAGTTCTTC; cdr3_aa: CASSLGLGEQFF
d_call: TRBD1; j_call: TRBJ1-2; clone_size: few; v_call: TRBV5-1; cdr3_nt: TGCGCCAGCAGCTTGCCCCAGGGACAGGGGCATGGCTACACCTTC; cdr3_aa: CASSLPQGQGHGYTF
d_call: TRBD2; j_call: TRBJ2-2; clone_size: few; v_call: TRBV18; cdr3_nt: TGTGCCAGCTCACAAGGACTAGCGGGAAACTCGAACACCGGGGAGCTGTTTTTT; cdr3_aa: CASSQGLAGNSNTGELFF
d_call: TRBD1; j_call: TRBJ1-2; clone_size: few; v_call: TRBV6-4; cdr3_nt: TGTGCCAGCAGTGAGGTTTACAGGGGCATCGGCGGCTACACCTTC; cdr3_aa: CASSEVYRGIGGYTF
d_call: NA; j_call: TRBJ2-7; clone_size: NA; v_call: TRBV28; cdr3_nt: TGTGCCAGCAGTTTACCACTAGGAGATTTCTACGAGCAGTACTTC; cdr3_aa: CASSLPLGDFYEQYF